A single sample gave rise to the 27 T cell receptor beta chains below, sequenced in a study of STAT3 mutations in large granular lymphocyte leukemia. Findings and limits, study-wide: Every T-LGLL patient had at least one immunodominant TCRbeta clonotype.

These receptors have no known antigen. The assay was immunoSEQ multiplex PCR, and TCRdb's table has in-frame clones only and misses some. The sample yields roughly 5,400 clones, about 93% seen once. Specimen: peripheral blood mononuclear cells. The origin of the receptors is a man aged 55-75 years with T-cell large granular lymphocyte leukemia. Some clones in this sample may be carry-over from other donors' samples.

The chain carries TRBV10-3 and TRBJ2-1; 9 positions agree with TRBD1. Germline V lookup: CDR1 ENHRY, CDR2 SYGVKD. The V segment lost 6 bases and the J segment 7 bases; nucleotides outside the gene matches: 7. The CDR3 is made up of 14 amino acids. The CDR3 reads CAISLPGTGNEQFF. The CDR3 DNA sequence: TGTGCCATCAGCCTTCCCGGGACAGGGAATGAGCAGTTCTTC.

This rearrangement joins TRBV27 to TRBJ2-7; maybe TRBD1 (6 bases). The germline gives CDR1 MNHEY, CDR2 SMNVEV (reference sequence). Trimming left V 4 bases short and J 1 base short, with 11 bases between. The CDR3 contains 14 residues. The CDR3 DNA is TGTGCCAGCAGTTCCGGGACAAAGTCCTACGAGCAGTACTTC. This gives the protein CASSSGTKSYEQYF.

This clone is labeled as large. The chain has TRBV19 and TRBJ1-3; no definite D call. The V end lost 6 bases, the J end lost 0 bases, and 9 bases lay between the germline ends. Germline-derived CDR1 and CDR2 are LNHDA and SQIVND (reference sequence). CDR3 length: 14 amino acids. The CDR3 is CASSTDTSGNTIYF. DNA for the CDR3: TGTGCCAGTAGCACCGACACCTCTGGAAACACCATATATTTT.

This rearrangement joins TRBV30 to TRBJ1-5; the match to TRBD1 covers 7 bases. Germline V gives CDR1 GTSNPN, CDR2 SVGIG (reference sequence). This CDR3 has 14 amino acids. The V gene end was trimmed by 2 bases and the J gene end by 6 bases; junction bases not matched to a gene: 7. In DNA, the CDR3 is TGTGCCTGGAGTAAGACAGGGTATCGTCAGCCCCAGCATTTT. It encodes CAWSKTGYRQPQHF.

The chain recombines TRBV5-1 with TRBJ1-3, with unresolved D. Germline V lookup: CDR1 SGHRS, CDR2 YFSETQ. V shed 4 bases and J shed 0 bases, with 8 bases lying between them. The CDR3 is 14 residues long. The chain's CDR3 is CASSLGSSGNTIYF. The CDR3 bases are TGCGCCAGCAGCCTAGGAAGCTCTGGAAACACCATATATTTT.

This chain connects TRBV11-2 to TRBJ2-7; D possibly corresponds to TRBD2 (5 bases). This CDR3 region has 12 residues. The V and J ends lost 1 base and 4 bases respectively, with 5 bases between them. Germline CDR1 and CDR2: SGHAT and FQNNGV. The CDR3 coding sequence is TGTGCCAGCAGCTTAGCGGGGTACGAGCAGTACTTC. Translated, it gives CASSLAGYEQYF.

The chain couples TRBV7-2 to TRBJ2-7, with D perhaps matching TRBD1 or TRBD2 (5 bases each). V was pared by 0 bases and J by 2 bases, with 5 bases between. The CDR3 runs 13 residues. Germline V gene sequence: CDR1 SGHTA, CDR2 FQGNSA. DNA for the CDR3: TGTGCCAGCAGCTTAGCGGGACCCTACGAGCAGTACTTC. It codes for CASSLAGPYEQYF.

This sequence joins TRBV5-4 and TRBJ2-5, with a weak D call TRBD2 (5 bases). This CDR3 comprises 14 residues. The V and J ends lost 3 bases and 5 bases respectively, with 14 bases between them. CDR1 is SGHNT, CDR2 YYREEE, per germline (reference sequence). CDR3: CASSSEGGRETQYF. CDR3 DNA sequence: TGTGCCAGCAGCTCCGAAGGAGGAAGGGAGACCCAGTACTTC.

V is TRBV18 and J is TRBJ2-7; 13 nucleotides agree with TRBD2. Germline V gene sequence: CDR1 KGHSH, CDR2 LQKENI. The CDR3 contains 17 residues. The ends lost 2 bases at V and 3 bases at J; junction bases unmatched: 7. CDR3 coding DNA: TGTGCCAGCTCACCAGGGACTAGCGGGACAGGATACTACGAGCAGTACTTC. This gives the protein CASSPGTSGTGYYEQYF.

This chain links TRBV30 with TRBJ1-5; D is unresolved. Deletions cut 1 base from V and 4 bases from J, with 5 bases between. There are 12 residues in the CDR3. Germline V gives CDR1 GTSNPN, CDR2 SVGIG (reference sequence). CDR3 in amino acids: CAWSGQNQPQHF. Written as DNA, the CDR3 is TGTGCCTGGAGTGGCCAAAATCAGCCCCAGCATTTT.

This clone was counted a single time. The J gene is TRBJ2-7, the V gene TRBV6-5, with D possibly being TRBD2 (6 bases). The CDR3 covers 14 residues. Germline lookup yields CDR1 MNHEY and CDR2 SVGAGI. The V and J ends lost 2 bases and 3 bases respectively, with 11 bases between them. The CDR3 DNA reads TGTGCCAGCAGTTACGCGGGGTTTGGCTACGAGCAGTACTTC. Protein: CASSYAGFGYEQYF.

The chain employs TRBV19 and TRBJ1-2; D may be TRBD1 (6 bases). The CDR3 length is 16 residues. CDR1 and CDR2 (germline): LNHDA, SQIVND (reference sequence). The ends were cut back, 5 bases at V and 0 bases at J, with 16 bases in the middle. The CDR3 protein is CASSAHQQGPNYGYTF. In DNA form, the CDR3 reads TGTGCCAGTAGTGCTCACCAACAGGGCCCTAACTATGGCTACACCTTC.

The rearrangement joins TRBV7-2 to TRBJ1-2; 7 nucleotides align to TRBD1. J was trimmed by 4 bases and V by 5 bases; bases with no gene match: 4. The CDR3 spans 13 residues. The V gene's germline CDR1 is SGHTA and CDR2 FQGNSA. The CDR3 sequence is CASSMDRSYGYTF. CDR3 coding DNA: TGTGCCAGCAGCATGGACAGGTCCTATGGCTACACCTTC.

This chain connects TRBV5-5 to TRBJ1-1, with 7 nucleotides matching TRBD1. The CDR3 is 14 amino acids. Germline values: CDR1 SGHKS, CDR2 YYEKEE (reference sequence). Losses at the gene ends were 5 bases for V and 4 bases for J; bases not matched to a gene: 8. Here the CDR3 reads CASSLDRASTEAFF. Here the CDR3 DNA reads TGTGCCAGCAGTCTCGACAGGGCTAGCACTGAAGCTTTCTTT.

The chain employs TRBV4-2 and TRBJ1-2; TRBD1 agrees at 8 bases. J gave up 5 bases and V 1 base, and 3 bases lay outside the gene matches. The CDR3 loop spans 14 amino acids. Germline loops: CDR1 LGHNA, CDR2 YNFKEQ. DNA for the CDR3: TGTGCCAGCAGCCAAGGGACAGGGAATTATGGCTACACCTTC. Its translation is CASSQGTGNYGYTF.

The V call is TRBV18, the J call TRBJ2-1; TRBD2 matches at 7 bases. J was trimmed by 1 base and V by 3 bases; bases with no gene match: 15. There are 19 residues in the CDR3. Germline CDR1 is KGHSH and CDR2 is LQKENI. The CDR3 is CASSPRSPSGEPSYNEQFF. CDR3 nucleotides: TGTGCCAGCTCACCGAGGAGTCCTAGCGGCGAACCTTCCTACAATGAGCAGTTCTTC.

The rearrangement links TRBV6-5 to TRBJ2-7, with D possibly being TRBD1 (6 bases). Trimming took 2 bases from V and 3 from J, leaving 11 bases between them. CDR1 is MNHEY and CDR2 is SVGAGI in the germline V gene. CDR3 length: 14 residues. CDR3 DNA: TGTGCCAGCAGTTACAGACAGGTCGGCTACGAGCAGTACTTC. It specifies CASSYRQVGYEQYF.

V gene TRBV12-5 combines with J gene TRBJ2-1, with D possibly TRBD2 on 6 matching bases. Germline V gene sequence: CDR1 LGHNT, CDR2 FRNRAP. Trimming took 7 bases from V and 0 from J, leaving 13 bases between them. The CDR3 runs 15 residues. DNA for the CDR3: TGTGCTAGTGTGGGAGGTCCTAGCTCCTACAATGAGCAGTTCTTC. Encoded protein: CASVGGPSSYNEQFF.

The chain joins TRBV5-6 to TRBJ2-7; D call uncertain. Between the trimmed V and J ends, which lost 2 bases and 0 bases, there was a span of 9 bases. Germline CDR1 reads SGHDT; CDR2 reads YYEEEE. This CDR3 spans 14 amino acids. The CDR3 nucleotides read TGTGCCAGCAGCTTTTACCAGAGCTCCTACGAGCAGTACTTC. Its protein is CASSFYQSSYEQYF.

Only a few counts were recorded for this clone. This chain connects TRBV6-5 to TRBJ1-2; D uncertain. V was pared by 0 bases and J by 3 bases, with 8 bases between. This CDR3 region has 14 residues. Germline lookup yields CDR1 MNHEY and CDR2 SVGAGI. The CDR3 bases are TGTGCCAGCAGTTACTCGTCGGCGCACTATGGCTACACCTTC. This translates into CASSYSSAHYGYTF.

The chain couples TRBV30 to TRBJ1-5; D not resolved. Germline V gene lookup returns CDR1 GTSNPN and CDR2 SVGIG (reference sequence). V was clipped by 2 bases and J by 6 bases, with 11 bases between them. This CDR3 has 13 residues. As DNA, the CDR3 is TGTGCCTGGAGTACTACAGACGGTCAGCCCCAGCATTTT. Amino acids: CAWSTTDGQPQHF. Together with reference TRBV30 and TRBJ1-5, the CDR3 gives the full variable domain: SQTIHQWPATLVQPVGSPLSLECTVEGTSNPNLYWYRQAAGRGLQLLFYSVGIGQISSEVPQNLSASRPQDRQFILSSKKLLLSDSGFYLCAWSTTDGQPQHFGDGTRLSIL.

This chain links TRBV5-8 with TRBJ2-1, with D tentatively TRBD1 or TRBD2 (5 bases each). The V gene's germline CDR1 is SGHTS and CDR2 YDEGEE. Trimming removed 2 bases at V and 10 bases at J, with 7 bases between. There are 11 residues in the CDR3. The CDR3 DNA is TGTGCCAGCAGCTTCGGGACGGAGCAGTTCTTC. Translating gives CASSFGTEQFF.

The chain carries TRBV28 and TRBJ2-3; D is undetermined. The CDR3 totals 12 residues. The germline CDR1 and CDR2 sequences are MDHEN and SYDVKM. The V end was cut by 4 bases, the J end by 7 bases, with 9 bases between. The CDR3 coding sequence is TGTGCCAGCAGTTGGCCTAGGAATACGCAGTATTTT. This sequence encodes CASSWPRNTQYF.

A single count supports this clone. V and J are TRBV7-6 and TRBJ2-3; weak D call: TRBD2 (7 bases). Germline V gene lookup returns CDR1 SGHVS and CDR2 FNYEAQ. CDR3 size: 14 residues. V lost 3 bases, J lost 2 bases, and 9 bases lay in between. In DNA form, the CDR3 reads TGTGCCAGCAGCTTCGGGGGGCTCACAGATACGCAGTATTTT. Protein: CASSFGGLTDTQYF.

This clone was observed once. The gene calls are TRBV27 and TRBJ1-5; no reliable D call. CDR1 MNHEY and CDR2 SMNVEV come from the germline V gene (reference sequence). The CDR3 runs to 16 residues. V was shortened by 3 bases and J by 2 bases, with 14 bases between the two germline ends. CDR3 bases: TGTGCCAGCAGTTTGACGCACTCGGGCGGCAATCAGCCCCAGCATTTT. This sequence encodes CASSLTHSGGNQPQHF.

V is TRBV19 and J is TRBJ2-7; 11 nucleotides line up with TRBD2. Germline-derived CDR1 and CDR2 are LNHDA and SQIVND (reference sequence). J was trimmed by 2 bases and V by 6 bases; bases with no gene match: 6. CDR3 size: 15 residues. This CDR3 reads CASSRLAGTPYEQYF. For the CDR3, the DNA is TGTGCCAGTAGCAGACTAGCGGGGACGCCCTACGAGCAGTACTTC.

The chain has TRBV10-3 and TRBJ2-1; the D gene is possibly TRBD2 (6 bases). CDR3 length: 14 amino acids. V was cut by 4 bases and J by 7 bases, with 14 bases left in between. Germline CDR1 reads ENHRY; CDR2 reads SYGVKD. The CDR3 DNA follows: TGTGCCATCAGTGGAGGAGCTGGGGGGAATGAGCAGTTCTTC. Translation gives CAISGGAGGNEQFF.